These 15 T cell receptor beta chains were all obtained from the same sample, sequenced in a study of neurological immune-mediated disorders. TCRdb independently ran MiXCR on the 5' RACE reads; one entry per CDR3 protein. The sample carries over 55,000 distinct CDR3 sequences, around 10% recorded once. The time point was: longitudinal time-point 2. Sequenced: PBMCs. All receptors derive from a man younger than 40 in good health.

This clonotype was found many times. The chain carries TRBV6-5 and TRBJ2-1; TRBD2 matches at 8 bases. This CDR3 contains 18 residues. Germline V CDR1 and CDR2: MNHEY, SVGAGI. V lost 0 bases and J lost 0; bases outside the gene matches: 7. The CDR3 protein is CASSYSAGGKSSYNEQFF. CDR3 in DNA: TGTGCCAGCAGTTACTCGGCGGGAGGAAAGAGCTCCTACAATGAGCAGTTCTTC.

This clonotype was seen ten or more times. V is TRBV20-1 and J is TRBJ1-4; 7 nucleotides agree with TRBD1. This CDR3 has 13 residues. In germline, CDR1 is DFQATT, CDR2 SNEGSKA (reference sequence). V shed 6 bases and J 3 bases; nucleotides not matched to a gene: 4. In DNA, the CDR3 is TGCAGTGCCAGGGACAGCGCTAATGAAAAACTGTTTTTT. Protein product: CSARDSANEKLFF.

This clonotype was seen repeatedly, ten times or more. The chain is built from TRBV20-1 and TRBJ2-3; D gene unclear. This CDR3 is 15 amino acids long. The germline V gene has CDR1 DFQATT and CDR2 SNEGSKA (reference sequence). Trimming left V 3 bases short and J 5 bases short, with 18 bases between. The CDR3 DNA is TGCAGTGCTAGCCGGGTTGAGGTGATCGGAGATACGCAGTATTTT. Protein: CSASRVEVIGDTQYF.

This clonotype was picked up many times. The chain carries TRBV5-6 and TRBJ1-1, with D perhaps matching TRBD1 (5 bases). Looked up from germline, CDR1 is SGHDT and CDR2 is YYEEEE. This CDR3 region has 14 residues. Between the trimmed V and J ends, which lost 5 bases and 3 bases, there was a span of 14 bases. CDR3 nucleotide sequence: TGTGCCAGCAGGCTCAGGCGGGGCGACACTGAAGCTTTCTTT. This sequence encodes CASRLRRGDTEAFF.

This clonotype has a count of ten or more. The J gene is TRBJ2-3, the V gene TRBV7-3; D uncertain. Germline assignment: CDR1 SGHTA and CDR2 FQGTGA. Trimming removed 2 bases from V and 0 bases from J, with 3 bases in between. The CDR3 runs 13 residues. The chain's CDR3 is CASSLLSTDTQYF. In DNA form, the CDR3 reads TGTGCCAGCAGCTTATTGAGCACAGATACGCAGTATTTT.

This clonotype was detected many times. The chain links TRBV11-2 to TRBJ1-1, with D uncertain. CDR1 and CDR2 from the germline V gene are SGHAT and FQNNGV. Trimming left V 5 bases short and J 3 bases short, with 7 bases between. The CDR3 is 12 residues long. CDR3 in DNA: TGTGCCAGCAGCCTCAGGTACACTGAAGCTTTCTTT. Translation gives CASSLRYTEAFF. The full variable domain, its missing parts supplied by reference TRBV11-2 and TRBJ1-1, is EAGVAQSPRYKIIEKRQSVAFWCNPISGHATLYWYQQILGQGPKLLIQFQNNGVVDDSQLPKDRFSAERLKGVDSTLKIQPAKLEDSAVYLCASSLRYTEAFFGQGTRLTVV.

This clonotype was counted many times. The genes are TRBV20-1 and TRBJ2-3; 9 positions agree with TRBD1. CDR3 size: 14 residues. Unmatched junction bases numbered 10, after V lost 6 bases and J lost 6 bases. Germline CDR1 is DFQATT and CDR2 is SNEGSKA (reference sequence). The CDR3: CSALHRGPKDTQYF. The CDR3 DNA sequence: TGCAGTGCCCTACACAGGGGGCCGAAGGATACGCAGTATTTT.

This clonotype showed up many times. This chain uses TRBV20-1 with TRBJ2-1; 8 positions agree with TRBD2. The CDR3 length is 12 residues. Looked up from germline, CDR1 is DFQATT and CDR2 is SNEGSKA (reference sequence). V lost 7 bases to trimming and J lost 7 bases; unmatched junction nucleotides: 6. The CDR3: CSGQGLVNEQFF. CDR3 sequence (DNA): TGCAGTGGCCAGGGACTAGTTAATGAGCAGTTCTTC.

This clonotype was seen ten or more times. The chain recombines TRBV20-1 with TRBJ2-7; 9 bases map to TRBD1. The CDR3 sequence is 12 residues long. Unmatched junction bases numbered 5, after V lost 8 bases and J lost 3 bases. CDR1 is DFQATT and CDR2 is SNEGSKA in the germline V gene (reference sequence). CDR3 bases: TGCAGTATGGGACAGGGTAACTACGAGCAGTACTTC. Translation: CSMGQGNYEQYF.

This clonotype showed up many times. The chain has TRBV27 and TRBJ1-1, with 7 bases identical to TRBD1. V lost 5 bases, J lost 9 bases, and 12 bases stayed unmatched. This CDR3 contains 14 residues. Germline V gene lookup returns CDR1 MNHEY and CDR2 SMNVEV (reference sequence). CDR3 coding DNA: TGTGCCAGCAGTACCTTACAGGGGCGGGAAAAAGCTTTCTTT. Amino acids: CASSTLQGREKAFF.

V gene TRBV29-1 combines with J gene TRBJ2-5, with 8 positions matching TRBD1. The CDR3 has 14 residues. With V trimmed by 4 bases and J by 5 bases, 9 bases remained unmatched. The V gene's germline CDR1 is SQVTM and CDR2 ANQGSEA. CDR3 sequence: CSVVRAGGLETQYF. The CDR3, as DNA: TGCAGCGTTGTAAGAGCAGGGGGCTTGGAGACCCAGTACTTC.

This clonotype was counted ten times or more. This chain joins TRBV20-1 and TRBJ1-5, with D hard to call. The CDR3 runs 16 residues. In germline, CDR1 is DFQATT, CDR2 SNEGSKA (reference sequence). V gave up 0 bases and J gave up 2 bases, with 14 bases separating them. The CDR3 nucleotides are TGCAGTGCTAGAGATCTGATAGGCGAAGGCAATCAGCCCCAGCATTTT. Its translation: CSARDLIGEGNQPQHF.

Comment on this clonotype: A much bigger clone sits one base away, suggesting this may be a read error. The chain carries TRBV20-1 and TRBJ2-7; D unresolved. This CDR3 region has 14 residues. The germline CDR1 and CDR2 sequences are DFQATT and SNEGSKA (reference sequence). Trimming took 6 bases from V and 0 from J, leaving 15 bases between them. This CDR3 is CSAFAAESSYEQYF. The CDR3 bases are TGCAGTGCCTTTGCGGCAGAAAGCTCCTACGAGCAGTACTTC.

This clonotype was counted many times. J is TRBJ2-7 and V is TRBV4-1, with D possibly matching TRBD1 (6 bases). In germline, CDR1 is MGHRA, CDR2 YSYEKL. The CDR3 spans 19 residues. The V end was cut by 3 bases, the J end by 6 bases, with 30 bases between. CDR3 nucleotides: TGCGCCAGCAGCCAGGCCGGGACACTTTTGGGGGAGTGGGGCAGCGAGCAGTACTTC. Protein: CASSQAGTLLGEWGSEQYF.

This clonotype has ten or more counts. V and J are TRBV9 and TRBJ1-3; D ambiguous. V was shortened by 2 bases and J by 0 bases, with 9 bases between the two germline ends. Germline V gene lookup returns CDR1 SGDLS and CDR2 YYNGEE. The CDR3 has 15 amino acids. The DNA of the CDR3 is TGTGCCAGCAGCGTGTGGGGAAGCTCTGGAAACACCATATATTTT. Translation gives CASSVWGSSGNTIYF.